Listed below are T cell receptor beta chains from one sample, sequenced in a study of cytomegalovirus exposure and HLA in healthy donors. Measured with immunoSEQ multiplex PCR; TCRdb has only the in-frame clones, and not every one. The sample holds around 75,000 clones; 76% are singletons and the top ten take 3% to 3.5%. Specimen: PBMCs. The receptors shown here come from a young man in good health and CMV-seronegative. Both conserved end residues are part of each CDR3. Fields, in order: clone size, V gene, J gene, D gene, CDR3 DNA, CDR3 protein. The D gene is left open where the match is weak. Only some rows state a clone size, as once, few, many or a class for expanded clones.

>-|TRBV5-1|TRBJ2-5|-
TGCGCCAGCAGCTTTTCTCCGGGGGGCGAGACCCAGTACTTC
CASSFSPGGETQYF
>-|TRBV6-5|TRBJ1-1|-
TGTGCCAGCAGTCGAGCCCTTCGGGTGGTAGGAGAAGCTTTCTTT
CASSRALRVVGEAFF
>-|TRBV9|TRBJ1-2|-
TGTGCCAGCAGCGTAGGTGGAGACTATGGCTACACCTTC
CASSVGGDYGYTF
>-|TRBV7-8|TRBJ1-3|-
TGTGCCAGCAGTCAGGGTTCCGCCTCTGGAAACACCATATATTTT
CASSQGSASGNTIYF
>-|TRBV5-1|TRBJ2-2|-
TGCGCCAGCACAAAAGGACAGCTGAACACCGGGGAGCTGTTTTTT
CASTKGQLNTGELFF
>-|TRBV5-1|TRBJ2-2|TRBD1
TGCGCCAGCAGCTCCTTCTCAGGGGGTGACACCGGGGAGCTGTTTTTT
CASSSFSGGDTGELFF
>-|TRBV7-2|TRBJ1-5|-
TGTGCCAGCAGCTTAGACGCAGGGAAGGGTAATCAGCCCCAGCATTTT
CASSLDAGKGNQPQHF
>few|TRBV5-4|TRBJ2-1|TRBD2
TGTGCCAGCAGCTTGGGGGGGGGACCTTACAATGAGCAGTTCTTC
CASSLGGGPYNEQFF
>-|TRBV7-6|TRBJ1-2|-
TGTGCCAGCAGCCGAGGGAGCCCGGGTGGCTACACCTTC
CASSRGSPGGYTF
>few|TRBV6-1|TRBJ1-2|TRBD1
TGTGCCAGCAGTGAAGGGGGACAGGGCGGCTATGGCTACACCTTC
CASSEGGQGGYGYTF
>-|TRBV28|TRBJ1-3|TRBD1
TGTGCCAGCACCATGACAGGGTTCTTCTCTGGAAACACCATATATTTT
CASTMTGFFSGNTIYF
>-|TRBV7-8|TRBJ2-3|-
TGTGCCAGCAGCGGCCGGAGGGGGCCAGATACGCAGTATTTT
CASSGRRGPDTQYF
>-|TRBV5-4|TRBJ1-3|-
TGTGCCAGGGGCAAGGGGCAGGGAAACACCATATATTTT
CARGKGQGNTIYF
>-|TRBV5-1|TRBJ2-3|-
TGCGCCAGCAGCTTGGGGGGGCTTGGAGATACGCAGTATTTT
CASSLGGLGDTQYF
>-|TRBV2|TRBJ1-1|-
TGTGCCAGCAGTGAAGCGGGAGGATTTATTGGAGCTTTCTTT
CASSEAGGFIGAFF
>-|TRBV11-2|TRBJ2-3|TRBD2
TGTGCCAGCAGCGTACTAGCGGGGGGGCCCGTAGATACGCAGTATTTT
CASSVLAGGPVDTQYF
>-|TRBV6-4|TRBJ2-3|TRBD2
TGTGCCAGCAGTACTCATAGCGGGGGAGGCACAGATACGCAGTATTTT
CASSTHSGGGTDTQYF
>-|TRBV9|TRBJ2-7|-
TGTGCCAGCAGCGTAGACTCCCGAAGTCGCGAGCAGTACTTC
CASSVDSRSREQYF
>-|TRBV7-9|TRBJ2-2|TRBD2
TGTGCCAGCAGCCCCCGGGACGGCGGGGGCGGGGAGCTGTTTTTT
CASSPRDGGGGELFF
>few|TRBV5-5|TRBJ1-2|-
TGTGCCAGCAGCTTGGCGGGTGTGTATGGCTACACCTTC
CASSLAGVYGYTF
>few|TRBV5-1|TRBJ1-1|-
TGCGCCAGCAGCTCGTTCGGTGGTTTACAAGCTTTCTTT
CASSSFGGLQAFF
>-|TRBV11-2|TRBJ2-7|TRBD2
TGTGCCAGCAGCTTAGATCTAGCGGCTTTCTCCTACGAGCAGTACTTC
CASSLDLAAFSYEQYF
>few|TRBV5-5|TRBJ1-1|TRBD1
TGTGCCAGCAGCTCCACAGGGGGCAGTACTGAAGCTTTCTTT
CASSSTGGSTEAFF
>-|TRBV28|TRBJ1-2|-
TGTGCCAGCAGCGTTGGCAGCGGTATTTACTATGGCTACACCTTC
CASSVGSGIYYGYTF
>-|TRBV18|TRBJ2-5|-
TGTGCCAGCTCACCGGCGGTAGAGACCCAGTACTTC
CASSPAVETQYF
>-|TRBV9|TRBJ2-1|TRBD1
TGTGCCAGCAGCCCACGGACAGGGGGTTACAATGAGCAGTTCTTC
CASSPRTGGYNEQFF
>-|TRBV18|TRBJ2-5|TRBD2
TGTGCCAGCTCACCCCTCAGCGGGGGAGCCGAGACCCAGTACTTC
CASSPLSGGAETQYF
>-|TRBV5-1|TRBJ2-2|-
TGCGCCAGCAGCTTGACTGCAGACTCGAACACCGGGGAGCTGTTTTTT
CASSLTADSNTGELFF
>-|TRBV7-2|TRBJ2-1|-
TGTGCCAGCACCAAACTAATCTATGAGCAGTTCTTC
CASTKLIYEQFF
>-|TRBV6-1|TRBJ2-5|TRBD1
TGTGCCAGCAGGCGGGACAGGTCCGGAGAGACCCAGTACTTC
CASRRDRSGETQYF
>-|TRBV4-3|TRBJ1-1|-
TGCGCCAGCAGCCAAGACGGGGTACCTGAAGCTTTCTTT
CASSQDGVPEAFF
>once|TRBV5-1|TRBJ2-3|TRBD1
TGCGCCAGCAGCTTGGCCTACAGGGGGCCAGATACGCAGTATTTT
CASSLAYRGPDTQYF
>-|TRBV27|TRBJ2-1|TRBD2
TGTGCCAGCAGTGGGACTAGCGGGGGGGCCGGGTCCTACAATGAGCAGTTCTTC
CASSGTSGGAGSYNEQFF
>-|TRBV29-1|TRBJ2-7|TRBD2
TGCAGCGTCCGACTAGCGGGGGACGAGCAGTACTTC
CSVRLAGDEQYF
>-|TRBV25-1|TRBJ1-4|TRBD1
TGTGCCAGTCGACAGGGAGATGAAAAACTGTTTTTT
CASRQGDEKLFF
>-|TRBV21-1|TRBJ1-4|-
TGTGCCAGCAGCGAAAAAAGGGGGACAGGGGATGAAACTAATGAAAAACTGTTTTTT
CASSEKRGTGDETNEKLFF
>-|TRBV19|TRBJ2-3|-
TGTGCCAGTAGTGGCAGGTTTAGCACAGATACGCAGTATTTT
CASSGRFSTDTQYF
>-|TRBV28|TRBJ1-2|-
TGTGCCAGCAGTCCGAGAGACATATCGGGGGGCTACACCTTC
CASSPRDISGGYTF
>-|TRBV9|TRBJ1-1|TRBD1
TGTGCCAGCAGCGACCCGGGACAGGGACCCACTGAAGCTTTCTTT
CASSDPGQGPTEAFF
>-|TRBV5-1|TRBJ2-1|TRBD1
TGCGCCAGCAGCTTTCTGACAGGGGGCAATGAGCAGTTCTTC
CASSFLTGGNEQFF
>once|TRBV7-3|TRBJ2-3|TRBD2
TGTGCCAGCAGCTTAAAAGGTAGCGGGGGGTCCACAGATACGCAGTATTTT
CASSLKGSGGSTDTQYF
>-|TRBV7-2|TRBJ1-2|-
TGTGCCAGCAGCTTACAGGGCCCCTATGGCTACACCTTC
CASSLQGPYGYTF
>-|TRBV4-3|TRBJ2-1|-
TGCGCCAGCAGCCAAGATTGGGCCAGGTACAATGAGCAGTTCTTC
CASSQDWARYNEQFF
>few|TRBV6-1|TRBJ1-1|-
TGTGCCAGCAGGACTCCGGGGGGGGCGCAAGCTTTCTTT
CASRTPGGAQAFF
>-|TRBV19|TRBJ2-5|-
TGTGCCAGTAGTATCCCCGGAGAGACCCAGTACTTC
CASSIPGETQYF
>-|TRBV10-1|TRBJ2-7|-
TGCGCCAGCAGTGAGACAGCATCCTACGAGCAGTACTTC
CASSETASYEQYF
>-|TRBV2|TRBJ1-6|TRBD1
TGTGCCAGCCGACGGGACAGGGGGGAAAATTCACCCCTCCACTTT
CASRRDRGENSPLHF
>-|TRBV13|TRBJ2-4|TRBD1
TGTGCCAGCAGCCGACCCACGACAGGGGGGGGGAACATTCAGTACTTC
CASSRPTTGGGNIQYF
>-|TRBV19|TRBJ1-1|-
TGTGCCAGTAGGGCGGGAGATAACACTGAAGCTTTCTTT
CASRAGDNTEAFF
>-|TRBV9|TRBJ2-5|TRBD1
TGTGCCAGCAGCGCAGACAGGGGGCGGGAGACCCAGTACTTC
CASSADRGRETQYF
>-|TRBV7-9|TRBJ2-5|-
TGTGCCAGCAGCTCCTTATCAGGGCGAGGTGAGACCCAGTACTTC
CASSSLSGRGETQYF
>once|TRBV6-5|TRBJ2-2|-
TGTGCCAGCAGTTACTCCCCCGCGGGGAGCACCGGGGAGCTGTTTTTT
CASSYSPAGSTGELFF